This T cell receptor (beta chain) was captured by sequencing in a study of OX40 agonist ivuxolimab in advanced cancers. Study details: While on treatment, patients had intravenous ivuxolimab at 0.01 to 10 mg/kg every 2 weeks. Prior checkpoint blockade (anti-PD-1, anti-PD-L1 or anti-CTLA-4) was permitted; over 30% had it.

Patients were ruled out by autoimmune disease history or systemic immunosuppression. Here immunoSEQ multiplex PCR was the method, and the copy in TCRdb shows in-frame clones only, minus some. Seen here are roughly 30,000 clones, roughly 90% observed once, and the top ten hold approximately 25%. CDR3 size: 15 residues. The germline gives CDR1 MGHRA, CDR2 YSYEKL. Between the trimmed V and J ends, which lost 0 bases and 8 bases, there was a span of 13 bases. The sequence was obtained from an adult with an advanced solid tumor such as melanoma, head and neck, liver or kidney cancer. The rearrangement uses TRBV4-1 and TRBJ2-2, with a tentative D call TRBD2 (7 bases). The material sequenced was CD4+ or CD8+ T cells sorted from blood, taken in a trial of the OX40 agonist ivuxolimab. CDR3 region: CASSQDMGGQGELFF. The CDR3 DNA reads as TGCGCCAGCAGCCAAGATATGGGGGGGCAGGGGGAGCTGTTTTTT.